The rows below give T cell receptor beta chains drawn from one sample of a study of blood T cell repertoires in COVID-19. Using immunoSEQ multiplex PCR, the repertoire was profiled, and TCRdb retains in-frame clones only, with some absent. The profile shows some 21,000 clones, roughly 80% of them singletons. Sequencing was performed on peripheral blood. The receptor set was obtained from a man aged 35 to 55 with acute or convalescent COVID-19. The CDR3 runs from the conserved cysteine through the conserved F or W.

>TRBV7-9
CASRGQGWYNEQFF
>TRBV27
CASSGQGYEQYF
>TRBV13
CASSSDRIYYGYTF
>TRBV4-1
CASSQRSQGAGTGELFF
>TRBV6-4
CASSPDSSGDNEQFF
>TRBV3-1/TRBV3-2
CASSQTPTGITEAFF
>TRBV10-3
CAISGSSGDEQFF
>TRBV24-1
CATSDPGVDYNEQFF
>TRBV5-6
CASSLGVSVETQYF
>TRBV27
CATRRSGGNEKLFF
>TRBV3-1/TRBV3-2
CASSQARAGPDTEAFF
>TRBV10-2
CASSESAATREAFF
>TRBV7-2
CASSPPRTPGGGNTIYF
>TRBV19
CASMGRQNNQPQHF
>TRBV7-3
CASSSGGGETQYF
>TRBV5-1
CASSLAGAQGQPQHF
>TRBV9
CASQVASGMGEQFF
>TRBV19
CASSIRQGVTDTQYF
>TRBV6-2/TRBV6-3
CASSHEGDQETQYF
>TRBV7-2
CASSLTDYEQYF
>TRBV3-1/TRBV3-2
CASSQAGTSGGTGELFF
>TRBV15
CATSPSGLAGGVTDTQYF
>TRBV5-1
CASTYRGGDEQFF
>TRBV19
CASSIDRGVEAFF
>TRBV19
CASGLRTPDGNTIYF
>TRBV5-1
CASSLRQGANGELFF
>TRBV5-6
CASSAIQGRYGYTF
>TRBV12-3/TRBV12-4
CASSRGGRGYTF
>TRBV12-5
CASGRGGGNEKLFF
>TRBV6-2/TRBV6-3
CASSPGTGAPEAFF
>TRBV6-2/TRBV6-3
CASSYPQGTSGGEQFF
>TRBV7-9
CASSISGGDQETQYF
>TRBV4-2
CASSQDLLAGGPGEQFF
>TRBV6-6
CASTLAPRSTEAFF
>TRBV6-6
CASSYPGTNYEQYF
>TRBV18
CASSQRTGAGGSYEQYF
>TRBV7-9
CASSFGQGAGNEQFF
>TRBV10-3
CAISDPGQALPHYGYTF
>TRBV9
CASSVREGADTQYF
>TRBV24-1
CATSLPGTSQYEQFF
>TRBV10-3
CAISESILAGENIQYF
>TRBV15
CATSRDSGGTGELFF
>TRBV7-3
CASSPGTGSFGYTF
>TRBV7-2
CASRPGTPTGELFF
>TRBV19
CASSPSRETQYF
>TRBV6-6
CASSLRGATYEQYF